Listed here are 28 T cell receptor beta chains from one sample, sequenced in a study of cytomegalovirus exposure and HLA in healthy donors. PCR used 60 Vbeta primers and 13 Jbeta primers. Sequencing was performed with immunoSEQ multiplex PCR; in TCRdb, only in-frame clones are kept and a portion is missing. The data contain about 170,000 clones, about 88% of them singletons. The source material was PBMCs. These receptors came from a man younger than 45 in good health and CMV-seropositive.

The V and J genes are TRBV11-3 and TRBJ2-2; tentative D call: TRBD1 (6 bases). CDR3 length equals 13 residues. Germline V lookup: CDR1 SGHNT, CDR2 YENEEA. V lost 2 bases and J lost 5, with 6 bases in between. CDR3 in amino acids: CASSLTGTGELFF. CDR3 coding DNA: TGTGCCAGCAGCTTAACAGGGACCGGGGAGCTGTTTTTT.

This chain joins TRBV11-2 and TRBJ1-2; D unclear. The CDR3 runs to 14 residues. The germline V and J ends were trimmed by 5 bases and 4 bases, with 14 bases remaining between them. The germline CDR1 and CDR2 sequences are SGHAT and FQNNGV. The CDR3 DNA reads TGTGCCAGCAGCCCCCAGCGTCTCCCCTATGGCTACACCTTC. Translating it yields CASSPQRLPYGYTF.

The chain combines TRBV2 with TRBJ2-7; D is ambiguous. The CDR3 contains 11 residues. V gave up 6 bases and J gave up 3 bases, with 6 bases separating them. The germline V gene encodes CDR1 SNHLY and CDR2 FYNNEI. This CDR3 is CASSVFYEQYF. CDR3 DNA sequence: TGTGCCAGCAGCGTATTCTACGAGCAGTACTTC.

In nucleotides, the CDR3 is TGTGCCAGCAGCCCCCGGCAGGGTAGCAATCAGCCCCAGCATTTT. Translated: CASSPRQGSNQPQHF. The rearrangement uses TRBV6-5 and TRBJ1-5; maybe TRBD1 (5 bases). Germline lookup yields CDR1 MNHEY and CDR2 SVGAGI. Trimming stripped 6 bases from V and 0 bases from J, with 12 bases between. CDR3 length: 15 residues.

The table lists this clone with a count of one. V usage is TRBV7-9 and J usage is TRBJ1-5; 8 bases agree with TRBD1. CDR3 size: 16 residues. With 0 bases clipped from V and 7 bases from J, the junction kept 8 bases outside the gene matches. Germline values: CDR1 SEHNR, CDR2 FQNEAQ (reference sequence). CDR3 nucleotide sequence: TGTGCCAGCAGCTTAGCTGGACAGGGCAAAGGCCAGCCCCAGCATTTT. Its translation: CASSLAGQGKGQPQHF.

The rearrangement links TRBV5-8 to TRBJ1-5; 8 bases match TRBD1. V lost 3 bases, J lost 5 bases, and 7 bases stayed unmatched. The CDR3 spans 15 residues. CDR1 is SGHTS, CDR2 YDEGEE, per germline. The DNA of the CDR3 is TGTGCCAGCAGCTCCGGGACAGGAACGGATCAGCCCCAGCATTTT. The encoded protein is CASSSGTGTDQPQHF.

The chain is built from TRBV20-1 and TRBJ1-1; D remains unclear. The CDR3 spans 11 residues. The ends were cut back, 7 bases at V and 4 bases at J, with 10 bases in the middle. Germline values: CDR1 DFQATT, CDR2 SNEGSKA (reference sequence). CDR3 residues: CSVRESTEAFF. Here the CDR3 DNA reads TGCAGTGTACGGGAGAGCACTGAAGCTTTCTTT.

The DNA for the CDR3 is TGTGCCAGCAGCTTCCCCCGGAACACCGGGGAGCTGTTTTTT. It specifies CASSFPRNTGELFF. The chain is built from TRBV7-2 and TRBJ2-2, with D unresolved. V was shortened by 3 bases and J by 1 base, with 6 bases between the two germline ends. Per germline, CDR1 SGHTA and CDR2 FQGNSA. This CDR3 is 14 amino acids long.

The rearrangement joins TRBV2 to TRBJ2-5; a weak D match, TRBD2 (6 bases). Germline V gene lookup returns CDR1 SNHLY and CDR2 FYNNEI. The CDR3 has 14 residues. Trimming shortened V by 5 bases and J by 2 bases, and 12 bases separated the two germline ends. CDR3 nucleotides: TGTGCCAGCAGTCGGTACCGGGGGCAAGAGACCCAGTACTTC. It translates to CASSRYRGQETQYF.

The rearrangement uses TRBV6-1 and TRBJ2-5; D is ambiguous. Deletions cut 4 bases from V and 5 bases from J, with 14 bases between. The germline V gene encodes CDR1 MNHNS and CDR2 SASEGT. The CDR3 covers 14 residues. CDR3 bases: TGTGCCAGCAGTGCTGTAGAGCTCCGGGAGACCCAGTACTTC. Residues: CASSAVELRETQYF.

The chain joins TRBV9 to TRBJ1-3; the match to TRBD1 covers 7 bases. CDR1 and CDR2 (germline): SGDLS, YYNGEE. This CDR3 contains 17 residues. V shed 3 bases and J 0 bases; nucleotides not matched to a gene: 9. CDR3 sequence: CASSDDRAGLSGNTIYF. The DNA of the CDR3 is TGTGCCAGCAGCGATGACAGGGCAGGGCTCTCTGGAAACACCATATATTTT.

This rearrangement joins TRBV5-1 to TRBJ1-2, with D perhaps TRBD1 (6 bases). CDR1 and CDR2 (germline): SGHRS, YFSETQ. Trimming shortened V by 2 bases and J by 5 bases, and 16 bases separated the two germline ends. The CDR3 has 15 amino acids. CDR3 amino acids: CASSFSVEGGYGYTF. CDR3 coding DNA: TGCGCCAGCAGCTTCTCTGTCGAGGGGGGGTATGGCTACACCTTC.

There are a few counts of this clone. The chain recombines TRBV6-5 with TRBJ2-1, with 11 bases identical to TRBD2. The CDR3 totals 14 residues. Trimming removed 6 bases from V and 5 bases from J; junction bases left unmatched: 3. CDR1 MNHEY and CDR2 SVGAGI come from the germline V gene. The CDR3 bases are TGTGCCAGCAGGCAGACTAGCGGGAACAATGAGCAGTTCTTC. Translating gives CASRQTSGNNEQFF.

The chain is built from TRBV27 and TRBJ1-6; weak D call: TRBD1 (5 bases). V lost 7 bases and J 7 bases, leaving 11 bases between the germline ends. The CDR3 totals 13 residues. Germline CDR1 and CDR2: MNHEY and SMNVEV (reference sequence). This CDR3 reads CASMVPGNSPLHF. CDR3 bases: TGTGCCAGCATGGTCCCAGGGAATTCACCCCTCCACTTT.

V is TRBV30 and J is TRBJ1-1, with unresolved D. Trimming removed 1 base at V and 0 bases at J, with 9 bases between. This CDR3 comprises 14 residues. Germline V gene sequence: CDR1 GTSNPN, CDR2 SVGIG (reference sequence). In DNA form, the CDR3 reads TGTGCCTGGAGTGCCCCCAACATGAACACTGAAGCTTTCTTT. It yields the protein CAWSAPNMNTEAFF.

This sequence joins TRBV4-1 and TRBJ2-3; 9 bases are shared with TRBD2. In germline, CDR1 is MGHRA, CDR2 YSYEKL. V was pared by 0 bases and J by 0 bases, with 7 bases of the junction left unmatched. CDR3 length: 18 residues. CDR3 loop: CASSQDGLAGVSTDTQYF. CDR3 nucleotides: TGCGCCAGCAGCCAAGATGGATTAGCGGGAGTAAGCACAGATACGCAGTATTTT.

The V call is TRBV19, the J call TRBJ2-2; D is possibly TRBD2 (5 bases). Trimming cost V 5 bases and J 2 bases, with 9 bases left between them. CDR1 and CDR2 from the germline V gene are LNHDA and SQIVND (reference sequence). This CDR3 contains 14 residues. The CDR3 DNA follows: TGTGCCAGTAGTCCGCTAGCTAACACCGGGGAGCTGTTTTTT. This translates into CASSPLANTGELFF.

This clone was observed a few times. The rearrangement joins TRBV6-6 to TRBJ1-1; weak D call: TRBD1 (6 bases). V lost 6 bases, J lost 1 base, and 15 bases lay in between. This CDR3 has 15 residues. Germline assignment: CDR1 MNHNY and CDR2 SVGAGI (reference sequence). The CDR3 DNA follows: TGTGCCAGCAGCCGACCTACAGGGACGAACACTGAAGCTTTCTTT. This encodes CASSRPTGTNTEAFF.

The chain is built from TRBV28 and TRBJ2-7, with 8 nucleotides matching TRBD2. The V gene's germline CDR1 is MDHEN and CDR2 SYDVKM. Losses at the gene ends were 5 bases for V and 3 bases for J; bases not matched to a gene: 9. CDR3 length: 15 residues. The CDR3 DNA sequence: TGTGCCAGCAGTCCGGGGGGGGCAGGGGACTACGAGCAGTACTTC. It codes for CASSPGGAGDYEQYF.

The V gene is TRBV5-1, the J gene TRBJ1-1, with a weak D call TRBD1 (5 bases). V lost 0 bases and J 0 bases, leaving 9 bases between the germline ends. CDR1 and CDR2 from the germline V gene are SGHRS and YFSETQ. The CDR3 covers 15 residues. CDR3 bases: TGCGCCAGCAGCTTGGGGGGCCCCTTGAACACTGAAGCTTTCTTT. It yields the protein CASSLGGPLNTEAFF. Together with reference TRBV5-1 and TRBJ1-1, the CDR3 gives the full variable domain: KAGVTQTPRYLIKTRGQQVTLSCSPISGHRSVSWYQQTPGQGLQFLFEYFSETQRNKGNFPGRFSGRQFSNSRSEMNVSTLELGDSALYLCASSLGGPLNTEAFFGQGTRLTVV.

The chain links TRBV11-2 to TRBJ2-7, with D possibly matching TRBD1 (5 bases). CDR1 and CDR2 from the germline V gene are SGHAT and FQNNGV. V lost 4 bases, J lost 0 bases, and 10 bases lay in between. This CDR3 region has 14 residues. This chain's CDR3 is CASSWGGSSYEQYF. CDR3 nucleotides: TGTGCCAGCAGCTGGGGCGGAAGCTCCTACGAGCAGTACTTC.

V gene TRBV27 combines with J gene TRBJ2-3, with D perhaps matching TRBD1 (6 bases). This CDR3 spans 14 amino acids. Germline CDR1 and CDR2: MNHEY and SMNVEV (reference sequence). With 2 bases removed from V and 4 bases from J, the gap between germline ends came to 10 bases. CDR3 in DNA: TGTGCCAGCAGTTTACAGGGGTTAGCAGATACGCAGTATTTT. As protein: CASSLQGLADTQYF.

The chain is built from TRBV2 and TRBJ2-1, with TRBD2 matching 10 bases. V gave up 5 bases and J gave up 8 bases; unmatched junction bases: 9. Germline V gene sequence: CDR1 SNHLY, CDR2 FYNNEI. The CDR3 has 15 residues. Written as DNA, the CDR3 is TGTGCCAGCAGTCCCCTAGCGGGAGCCCTCGATGAGCAGTTCTTC. It codes for CASSPLAGALDEQFF.

V is TRBV15 and J is TRBJ1-2; D not resolved. Germline CDR1 reads LNHNV; CDR2 reads YYDKDF (reference sequence). Trimming pared 8 bases from V and 0 bases from J, leaving 22 bases between. The CDR3 runs to 17 residues. The CDR3 region is CATLGEAGPRSNYGYTF. The CDR3 DNA is TGTGCCACCCTCGGAGAGGCGGGCCCCAGGTCTAACTATGGCTACACCTTC.

This chain connects TRBV19 to TRBJ2-1; possible D gene TRBD2, 6 bases. The germline V gene has CDR1 LNHDA and CDR2 SQIVND (reference sequence). CDR3 size: 17 residues. V was trimmed by 0 bases and J by 7 bases, leaving 19 bases between them. The CDR3 DNA reads as TGTGCCAGTAGTATAGATCTGTGGGAGGAGGTGAGGAATGAGCAGTTCTTC. Amino acids: CASSIDLWEEVRNEQFF. Variable domain in full (rest from reference TRBV19 and TRBJ2-1): DGGITQSPKYLFRKEGQNVTLSCEQNLNHDAMYWYRQDPGQGLRLIYYSQIVNDFQKGDIAEGYSVSREKKESFPLTVTSAQKNPTAFYLCASSIDLWEEVRNEQFFGPGTRLTVL.

The chain recombines TRBV13 with TRBJ2-7; 9 bases map to TRBD1. The ends lost 4 bases at V and 3 bases at J; junction bases unmatched: 4. Germline V gene data show CDR1 as PRHDT and CDR2 as FYEKMQ (reference sequence). The CDR3 spans 14 residues. CDR3 sequence reads: CASSSGQGSYEQYF. DNA for the CDR3: TGTGCCAGCAGCTCTGGACAGGGGAGCTACGAGCAGTACTTC.

The genes are TRBV2 and TRBJ2-1, with a weak D call TRBD1 (5 bases). Germline assignment: CDR1 SNHLY and CDR2 FYNNEI. The CDR3 covers 14 residues. The ends were cut back, 4 bases at V and 3 bases at J, with 10 bases in the middle. Here the CDR3 reads CASSVRGGYNEQFF. In nucleotides, the CDR3 is TGTGCCAGCAGTGTAAGGGGCGGCTACAATGAGCAGTTCTTC.

This chain connects TRBV4-1 to TRBJ1-1; D possibly corresponds to TRBD1 (5 bases). This CDR3 contains 14 residues. The germline V gene has CDR1 MGHRA and CDR2 YSYEKL. Trimming removed 1 base at V and 0 bases at J, with 6 bases between. The CDR3 loop reads CASSQGGVNTEAFF. CDR3 DNA sequence: TGCGCCAGCAGCCAAGGGGGGGTGAACACTGAAGCTTTCTTT.